This TCR beta chain is from a study of blood T cell repertoires in COVID-19. Sequencing was performed with immunoSEQ multiplex PCR; in TCRdb, only in-frame clones are kept and a portion is missing. In the table there are under 250,000 clones, 88% of which are singletons. This CDR3 is built from 16 residues. V was pared by 10 bases and J by 0 bases, with 9 bases of the junction left unmatched. The germline gives CDR1 WSHSY, CDR2 SAAADI. Sequenced material: peripheral blood. The chain combines TRBV10-2 with TRBJ2-2; 9 positions agree with TRBD2. This clonotype was obtained from a young woman with COVID-19, enrolled during active disease. The CDR3 DNA sequence: TGCGCCACCCCAGGGAGCGGGGGGTCGAACACCGGGGAGCTGTTTTTT. This translates into CATPGSGGSNTGELFF.